This T cell receptor (beta chain) was documented in a study of shared clonotypes between healthy human individuals. Background on the study: The donor pool was made up of two women and a few men aged 18 to 49. Regarding the study as a whole: Sampling covered nothing but blood. Tissue TCR repertoires likely differ from those found in blood.

As to this clone: Its antigen remains unidentified.

Some clones are missing from TCRdb's copy, which holds only in-frame ones; the method was immunoSEQ multiplex PCR. In the table there are about 520,000 clones, around 73% of which are singletons. Germline CDR1 reads DFQATT; CDR2 reads SNEGSKA (reference sequence). V was pared by 6 bases and J by 3 bases, with 8 bases between. CDR3 size: 11 residues. The chain recombines TRBV20-1 with TRBJ2-5; D gene unclear. The clonotype comes from a woman between 35 and 50 years old in good health. Some clones in this sample may be carry-over from other donors' samples. Sequencing used PBMCs. As DNA, the CDR3 is TGCAGTGCCGCACGTAAAGAGACCCAGTACTTC. Amino acid sequence: CSAARKETQYF.